This T cell receptor (beta chain) was documented in a study of shared T cell receptors in the human thymus. Using immunoSEQ multiplex PCR, the repertoire was profiled, and TCRdb retains in-frame clones only, with some absent. This sample has about 730,000 clones, with approximately 85% found just once. This CDR3 has 19 amino acids. V dropped 0 bases and J dropped 5; count of bases not matched to a gene: 12. The germline CDR1 and CDR2 sequences are LGHNA and YSLEER. This clone was counted a single time. These sequences were also reported in another study, on human thymus T cells. From that paper: Finnish infants who were healthy and having corrective surgery for congenital heart defects made up the donors. Obtained as resections during corrective heart surgery, the thymus tissue was then studied. Blood and thymic repertoires both appeared biased in V and J gene usage. Unrelated individuals were reported by related research to share highly overlapping thymic repertoires.

The TCR sequence derives from a girl less than two years old with a congenital heart defect. Sequenced: thymocytes. The chain is built from TRBV4-3 and TRBJ1-6; 8 nucleotides agree with TRBD1. The DNA for the CDR3 is TGCGCCAGCAGCCAAGACTCGGGGACAGGTATGGCAGATAATTCACCCCTCCACTTT. It codes for CASSQDSGTGMADNSPLHF.